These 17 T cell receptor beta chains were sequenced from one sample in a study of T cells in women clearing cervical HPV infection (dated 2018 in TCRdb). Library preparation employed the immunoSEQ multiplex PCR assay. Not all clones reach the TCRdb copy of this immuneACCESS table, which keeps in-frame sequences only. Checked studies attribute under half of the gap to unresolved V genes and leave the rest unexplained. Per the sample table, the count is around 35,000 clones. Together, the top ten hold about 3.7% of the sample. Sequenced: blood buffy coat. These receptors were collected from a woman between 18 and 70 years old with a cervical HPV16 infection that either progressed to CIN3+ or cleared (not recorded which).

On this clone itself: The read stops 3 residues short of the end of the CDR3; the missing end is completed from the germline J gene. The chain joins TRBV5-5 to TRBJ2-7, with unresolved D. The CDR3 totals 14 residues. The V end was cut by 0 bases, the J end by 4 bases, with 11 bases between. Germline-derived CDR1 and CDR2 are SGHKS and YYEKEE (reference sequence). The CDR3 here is CASSLDGGEYEQYF. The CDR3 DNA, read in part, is TGTGCCAGCAGCTTGGACGGCGGAGAATACGAG. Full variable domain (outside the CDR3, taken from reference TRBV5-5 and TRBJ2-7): DAGVTQSPTHLIKTRGQQVTLRCSPISGHKSVSWYQQVLGQGPQFIFQYYEKEERGRGNFPDRFSARQFPNYSSELNVNALLLGDSALYLCASSLDGGEYEQYFGPGTRLTVT.

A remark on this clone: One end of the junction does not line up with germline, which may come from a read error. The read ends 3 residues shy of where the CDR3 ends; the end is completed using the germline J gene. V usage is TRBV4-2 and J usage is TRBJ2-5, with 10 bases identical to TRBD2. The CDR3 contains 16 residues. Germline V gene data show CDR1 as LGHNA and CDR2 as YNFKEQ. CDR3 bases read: TGCGCCAGCAGCCAGAAGCGGGGGGGCACGTGGGAGACC. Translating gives CASSQKRGGTWET. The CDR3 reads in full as CASSQKRGGTWETQYF.

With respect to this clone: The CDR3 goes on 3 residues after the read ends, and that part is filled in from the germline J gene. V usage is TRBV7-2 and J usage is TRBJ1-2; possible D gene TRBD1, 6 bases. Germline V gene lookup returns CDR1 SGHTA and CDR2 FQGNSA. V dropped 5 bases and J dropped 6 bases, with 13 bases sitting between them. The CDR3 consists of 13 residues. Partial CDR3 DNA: TGTGCCAGCAGCCCCCGGGGGGGCCATGGC. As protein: CASSPRGGHG. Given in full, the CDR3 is CASSPRGGHGYTF. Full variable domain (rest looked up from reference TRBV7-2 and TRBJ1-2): GAGVSQSPSNKVTEKGKDVELRCDPISGHTALYWYRQSLGQGLEFLIYFQGNSAPDKSGLPSDRFSAERTGGSVSTLTIQRTQQEDSAVYLCASSPRGGHGYTFGSGTRLTVV.

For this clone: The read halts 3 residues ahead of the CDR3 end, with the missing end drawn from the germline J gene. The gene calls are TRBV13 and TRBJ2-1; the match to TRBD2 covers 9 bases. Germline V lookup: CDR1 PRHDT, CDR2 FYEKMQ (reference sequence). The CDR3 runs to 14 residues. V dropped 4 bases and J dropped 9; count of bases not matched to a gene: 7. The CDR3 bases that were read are TGTGCCAGCAGCTCCTGGACTAGCGAGGGTGAG. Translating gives CASSSWTSEGE. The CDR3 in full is CASSSWTSEGEQFF. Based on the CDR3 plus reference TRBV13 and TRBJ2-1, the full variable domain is AAGVIQSPRHLIKEKRETATLKCYPIPRHDTVYWYQQGPGQDPQFLISFYEKMQSDKGSIPDRFSAQQFSDYHSELNMSSLELGDSALYFCASSSWTSEGEQFFGPGTRLTVL.

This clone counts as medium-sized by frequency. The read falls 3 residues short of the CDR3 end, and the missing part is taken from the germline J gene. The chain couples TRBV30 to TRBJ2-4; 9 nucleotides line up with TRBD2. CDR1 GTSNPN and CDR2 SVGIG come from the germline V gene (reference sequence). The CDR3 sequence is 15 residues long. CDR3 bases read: TGTGCCTGGAGTGTAACAGGAGCTAGCGGGGCCCCT. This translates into CAWSVTGASGAP. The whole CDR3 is CAWSVTGASGAPQYF. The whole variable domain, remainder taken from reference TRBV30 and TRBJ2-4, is SQTIHQWPATLVQPVGSPLSLECTVEGTSNPNLYWYRQAAGRGLQLLFYSVGIGQISSEVPQNLSASRPQDRQFILSSKKLLLSDSGFYLCAWSVTGASGAPQYFGAGTRLSVL.

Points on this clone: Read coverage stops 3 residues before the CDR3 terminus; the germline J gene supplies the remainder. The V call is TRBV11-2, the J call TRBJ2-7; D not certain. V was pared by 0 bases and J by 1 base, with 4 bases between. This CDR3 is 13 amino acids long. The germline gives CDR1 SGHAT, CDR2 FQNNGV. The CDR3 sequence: CASSLDHSYEQYF. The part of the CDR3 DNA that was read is TGTGCCAGCAGCTTAGATCATTCCTACGAG.

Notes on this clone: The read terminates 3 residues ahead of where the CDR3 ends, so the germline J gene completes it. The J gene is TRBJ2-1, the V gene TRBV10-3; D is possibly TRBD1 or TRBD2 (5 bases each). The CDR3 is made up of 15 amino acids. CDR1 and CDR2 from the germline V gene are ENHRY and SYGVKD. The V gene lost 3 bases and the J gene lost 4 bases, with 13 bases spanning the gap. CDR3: CAISDELRGYNEQFF. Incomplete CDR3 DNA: TGTGCCATCAGTGATGAGTTGAGGGGATACAATGAG.

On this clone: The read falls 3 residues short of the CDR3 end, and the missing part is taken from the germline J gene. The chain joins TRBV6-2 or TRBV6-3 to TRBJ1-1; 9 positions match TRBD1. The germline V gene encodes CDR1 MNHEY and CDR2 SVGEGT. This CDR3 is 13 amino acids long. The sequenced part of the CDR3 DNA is TGTGCCAGCAGCACCGGGACAGGGCTTCGC. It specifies CASSTGTGLR. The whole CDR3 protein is CASSTGTGLRAFF.

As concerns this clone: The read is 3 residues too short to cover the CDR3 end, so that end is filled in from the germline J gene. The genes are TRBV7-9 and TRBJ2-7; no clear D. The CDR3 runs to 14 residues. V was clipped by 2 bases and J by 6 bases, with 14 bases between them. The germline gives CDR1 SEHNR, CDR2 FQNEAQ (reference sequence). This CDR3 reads CASSLSELTGEQYF. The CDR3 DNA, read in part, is TGTGCCAGCAGCTTATCCGAACTTACGGGCGAG.

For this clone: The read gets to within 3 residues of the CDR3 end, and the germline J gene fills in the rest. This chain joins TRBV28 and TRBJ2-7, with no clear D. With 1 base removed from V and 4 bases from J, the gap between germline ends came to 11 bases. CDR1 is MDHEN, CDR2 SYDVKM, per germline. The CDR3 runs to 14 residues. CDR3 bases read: TGTGCCAGCAGTTTATCACCGGTTAGATACGAG. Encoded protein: CASSLSPVRYE. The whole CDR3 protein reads CASSLSPVRYEQYF. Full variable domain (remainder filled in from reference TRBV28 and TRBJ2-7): DVKVTQSSRYLVKRTGEKVFLECVQDMDHENMFWYRQDPGLGLRLIYFSYDVKMKEKGDIPEGYSVSREKKERFSLILESASTNQTSMYLCASSLSPVRYEQYFGPGTRLTVT.

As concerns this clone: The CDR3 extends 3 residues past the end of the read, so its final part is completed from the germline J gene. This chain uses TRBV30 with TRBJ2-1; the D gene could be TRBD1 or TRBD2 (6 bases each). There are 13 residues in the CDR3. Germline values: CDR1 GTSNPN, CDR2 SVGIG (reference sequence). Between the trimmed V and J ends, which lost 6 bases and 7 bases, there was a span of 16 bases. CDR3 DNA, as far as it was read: TGTGCCTGCCTGGGGGCGGGATCAAATGAG. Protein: CACLGAGSNE. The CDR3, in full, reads CACLGAGSNEQFF.

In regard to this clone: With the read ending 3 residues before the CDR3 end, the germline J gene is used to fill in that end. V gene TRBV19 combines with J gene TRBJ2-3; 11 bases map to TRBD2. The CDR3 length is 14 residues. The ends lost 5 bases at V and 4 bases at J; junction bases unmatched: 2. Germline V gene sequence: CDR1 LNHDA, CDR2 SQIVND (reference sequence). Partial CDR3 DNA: TGTGCCAGTAGTTGGGGACTAGCGGCAGATACG. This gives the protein CASSWGLAADT. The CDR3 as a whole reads CASSWGLAADTQYF.

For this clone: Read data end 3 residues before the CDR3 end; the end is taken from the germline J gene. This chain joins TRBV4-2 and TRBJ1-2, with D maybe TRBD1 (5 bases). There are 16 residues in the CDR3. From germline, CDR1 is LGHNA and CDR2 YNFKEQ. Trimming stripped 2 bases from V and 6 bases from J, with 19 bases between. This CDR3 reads CASSQQEGGSGNGYTF. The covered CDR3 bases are TGTGCCAGCAGCCAACAGGAAGGAGGGTCAGGGAATGGC.

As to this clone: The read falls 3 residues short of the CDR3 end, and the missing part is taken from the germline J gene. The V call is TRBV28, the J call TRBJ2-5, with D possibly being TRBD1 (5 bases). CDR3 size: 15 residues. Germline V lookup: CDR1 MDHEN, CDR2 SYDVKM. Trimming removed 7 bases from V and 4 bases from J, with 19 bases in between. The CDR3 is CASNPGHIEIETQYF. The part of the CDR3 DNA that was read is TGTGCCAGCAACCCCGGACACATCGAGATAGAGACC.

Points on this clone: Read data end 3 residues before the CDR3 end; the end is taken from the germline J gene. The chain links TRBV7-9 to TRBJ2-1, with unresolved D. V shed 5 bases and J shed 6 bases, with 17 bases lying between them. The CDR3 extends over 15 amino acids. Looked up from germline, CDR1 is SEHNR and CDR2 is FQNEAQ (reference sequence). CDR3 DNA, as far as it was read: TGTGCCAGCAGCCCGCGCGCCCGAATTTCCAATGAG. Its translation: CASSPRARISNE. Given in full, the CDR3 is CASSPRARISNEQFF.

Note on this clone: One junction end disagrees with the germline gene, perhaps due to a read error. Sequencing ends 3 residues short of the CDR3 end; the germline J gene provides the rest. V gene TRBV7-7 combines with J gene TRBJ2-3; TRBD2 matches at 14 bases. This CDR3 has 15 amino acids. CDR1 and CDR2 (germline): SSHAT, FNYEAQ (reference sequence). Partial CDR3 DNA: TGTGCTAGCAGCTCGGGACTAGCGGGAGTAGATACG. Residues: CASSSGLAGVDT. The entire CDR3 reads CASSSGLAGVDTQYF.

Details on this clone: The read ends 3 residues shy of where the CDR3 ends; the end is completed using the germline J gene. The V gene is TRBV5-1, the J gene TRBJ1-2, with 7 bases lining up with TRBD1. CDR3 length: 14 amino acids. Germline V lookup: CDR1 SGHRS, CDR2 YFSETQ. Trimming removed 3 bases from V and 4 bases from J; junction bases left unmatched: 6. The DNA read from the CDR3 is TGCGCCAGCAGCTCGCCGACAGGGTCCTATGGC. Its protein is CASSSPTGSYG. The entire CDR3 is CASSSPTGSYGYTF. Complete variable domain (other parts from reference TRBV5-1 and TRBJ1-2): KAGVTQTPRYLIKTRGQQVTLSCSPISGHRSVSWYQQTPGQGLQFLFEYFSETQRNKGNFPGRFSGRQFSNSRSEMNVSTLELGDSALYLCASSSPTGSYGYTFGSGTRLTVV.